This T cell receptor beta chain was sequenced in a study of blood T cells in healthy people across ages. Germline CDR1 MGHDK, CDR2 SYGVNS. CDR3 length equals 11 residues. A second PCR of about 7 to 11 cycles used a sample-barcoded 5' primer and a J-beta primer mix. One entry per CDR3 protein results from TCRdb running MiXCR on the 5' RACE reads. The data hold fewer than 900,000 distinct CDR3 sequences, with about half observed a single time. There are a few counts of this clonotype. The chain carries TRBV25-1 and TRBJ2-7, with D possibly being TRBD1 (5 bases). The J call may be incorrect, as the DNA end agrees better with TRBJ2-4. The TCR comes from a woman aged 55-70 years in good health. Sequencing was done on a sample of blood. The CDR3 region has the DNA TGTGCCAGCAGTGGAGACAGCATTCAGTACTTC. Its translation: CASSGDSIQYF.